A single sample gave rise to the 12 T cell receptor beta chains below, sequenced in a study of blood T cell repertoires in COVID-19 (dated by TCRdb to the early 2020s). Preparation of the library involved the immunoSEQ multiplex PCR assay. The source is immuneACCESS, and TCRdb retained only in-frame sequences with V and J called. Part of the clones is not carried over; for the studies checked, unresolved V genes explain less than half of this, and the remainder is unexplained. The sample records roughly 210,000 clones, approximately 81% of which are singletons. The ten largest clones capture under 12% of the sample. The sample consisted of peripheral blood. The receptors derive from a woman of 80 years or more with COVID-19, enrolled during active disease.

The chain uses TRBV10-2 and TRBJ2-1; D is unclear. Germline lookup yields CDR1 WSHSY and CDR2 SAAADI. The V and J ends lost 6 bases and 4 bases respectively, with 10 bases between them. The CDR3 runs to 13 residues. The CDR3 region is CASREDGYNEQFF. CDR3 sequence (DNA): TGCGCCAGCAGAGAGGACGGGTACAATGAGCAGTTCTTC.

CDR3 sequence reads: CASSEWGENTEAFF. For the CDR3, the DNA is TGTGCCAGCAGTGAGTGGGGCGAGAACACTGAAGCTTTCTTT. The genes are TRBV6-1 and TRBJ1-1; possibly TRBD1 for D (5 bases). The CDR3 covers 14 residues. Looked up from germline, CDR1 is MNHNS and CDR2 is SASEGT. V was cut by 3 bases and J by 1 base, with 9 bases left in between.

V is TRBV6-5 and J is TRBJ1-5, with D possibly being TRBD1 (5 bases). The CDR3 is 14 amino acids. The V and J ends lost 6 bases and 3 bases respectively, with 12 bases between them. Germline assignment: CDR1 MNHEY and CDR2 SVGAGI. CDR3 DNA sequence: TGTGCCAGCAGAGTCGACAGCTACAATCAGCCCCAGCATTTT. Residues: CASRVDSYNQPQHF.

This chain uses TRBV19 with TRBJ1-6; weak D call: TRBD1 (5 bases). This CDR3 has 14 residues. Germline values: CDR1 LNHDA, CDR2 SQIVND (reference sequence). V shed 7 bases and J shed 10 bases, with 17 bases lying between them. CDR3 protein: CASTTGVGQSPLHF. CDR3 DNA: TGTGCCAGTACCACGGGGGTAGGGCAATCACCCCTCCACTTT.

The genes are TRBV19 and TRBJ1-4; possible D gene TRBD1, 6 bases. Germline V lookup: CDR1 LNHDA, CDR2 SQIVND (reference sequence). Deletions cut 0 bases from V and 10 bases from J, with 21 bases between. CDR3 length: 17 residues. The CDR3, as DNA: TGTGCCAGTAGTATAGACCCGACAGGTCGAAGAACAGGAAAACTGTTTTTT. This codes for CASSIDPTGRRTGKLFF.

There are a few counts of this clone. This chain links TRBV15 with TRBJ1-2; no clear D. The V and J ends lost 1 base and 3 bases respectively, with 12 bases between them. There are 15 residues in the CDR3. Germline lookup yields CDR1 LNHNV and CDR2 YYDKDF (reference sequence). The CDR3 coding sequence is TGTGCCACCAGCAGAGCTTTGAGTAGTCACTATGGCTACACCTTC. This gives the protein CATSRALSSHYGYTF.

The rearrangement joins TRBV5-1 to TRBJ1-2; maybe TRBD1 (6 bases). Germline V gene data show CDR1 as SGHRS and CDR2 as YFSETQ. This CDR3 comprises 16 residues. The germline V and J ends were trimmed by 5 bases and 4 bases, with 21 bases remaining between them. The CDR3 DNA reads as TGCGCCAGCAGTTCGACAGGTTTCGAAGTTATCTATGGCTACACCTTC. It translates to CASSSTGFEVIYGYTF.

This chain uses TRBV16 with TRBJ2-1, with 7 bases aligning to TRBD2. Germline V CDR1 and CDR2: KGHSY, FQNENV. Trimming cost V 4 bases and J 4 bases; bases outside gene matches: 10. The CDR3 has 16 amino acids. CDR3 DNA sequence: TGTGCCAGCAGCCCGCCGGGAGCGGGGAGGTACAATGAGCAGTTCTTC. Its protein product is CASSPPGAGRYNEQFF.

V and J are TRBV5-8 and TRBJ1-1, with 9 bases that match TRBD1. Trimming took 2 bases from V and 5 from J; bases not matched to a gene: 7. CDR1 is SGHTS and CDR2 is YDEGEE in the germline V gene. This CDR3 spans 15 amino acids. This CDR3 reads CASSLPDRGWTEAFF. CDR3 nucleotides: TGTGCCAGCAGCTTACCGGACAGGGGTTGGACTGAAGCTTTCTTT.

V is TRBV10-2 and J is TRBJ2-3; 8 bases line up with TRBD1. Germline V gene data show CDR1 as WSHSY and CDR2 as SAAADI. Unmatched junction bases numbered 4, after V lost 0 bases and J lost 2 bases. This CDR3 contains 16 residues. The CDR3 nucleotides read TGCGCCAGCAGTGAGTCTACAGGGGGGTTCACAGATACGCAGTATTTT. It yields the protein CASSESTGGFTDTQYF.

This chain uses TRBV5-1 with TRBJ1-6; D is perhaps TRBD1 (6 bases). The germline V gene has CDR1 SGHRS and CDR2 YFSETQ. With 0 bases removed from V and 8 bases from J, the gap between germline ends came to 12 bases. This CDR3 is 15 amino acids long. CDR3 sequence reads: CASSLALRGYSPLHF. CDR3 sequence (DNA): TGCGCCAGCAGCTTGGCCCTCAGGGGTTATTCACCCCTCCACTTT.

The chain couples TRBV2 to TRBJ1-5; D remains ambiguous. The V gene's germline CDR1 is SNHLY and CDR2 FYNNEI. CDR3 size: 14 residues. V was trimmed by 1 base and J by 4 bases, leaving 8 bases between them. CDR3: CASSEVFLNQPQHF. The CDR3 region has the DNA TGTGCCAGCAGTGAAGTTTTCCTTAATCAGCCCCAGCATTTT.